This T cell receptor beta chain derives from a study of T cells and copy number aberrations in small-cell lung cancer. Every patient either smoked or had heavy second-hand smoke exposure. Selected regions were macrodissected and expected to yield at least 150 ng DNA. This CDR3 is built from 20 residues. Germline V lookup: CDR1 MNHEY, CDR2 SMNVEV (reference sequence). Trimming at V came to 4 bases and at J to 0 bases, leaving 13 bases not matched to a gene. Findings and limits, study-wide: Most clones, about 75-97.7%, were restricted to a single tumor region. Adjacent lung showed higher T-cell richness and clonality than tumors; density difference nonsignificant.

In the case of this clone: Its specificity is not known.

The method was immunoSEQ multiplex PCR; TCRdb's version includes in-frame clones alone and lacks a portion of them. The sample has 6,000 or so clones, less than 85% seen once. The chain is built from TRBV27 and TRBJ2-3; 13 nucleotides agree with TRBD2. The sample was tumor tissue. The clonotype originates from a man between 45 and 60 years old with small cell lung cancer. The CDR3 DNA follows: TGTGCCAGCAGTTCTAGGACTAGCGGGGGAATACTAGCTAGCACAGATACGCAGTATTTT. As protein: CASSSRTSGGILASTDTQYF.